These T cell receptor beta chains were read from a single sample in a study of response to subunit inactivated influenza vaccine. TCRdb itself ran the RT-PCR reads through MiXCR, one entry per CDR3 protein. The data contain more than 150,000 distinct CDR3 sequences, 7.5% to 10% of them singletons. Sequenced material: non-naive T cells sorted from PBMCs, taken on the day of vaccination. Source of these receptors: a man aged 45-65 years who received an inactivated influenza vaccine. CDR3s include the opening cysteine and the closing phenylalanine or tryptophan. The order of the fields is D gene, clone size, V gene, J gene, CDR3 DNA, CDR3 protein. D genes are given only for firm matches. Part of the rows lack a size; the others show once, few, many or a class for expanded clones.

d_gene: TRBD1
abundance: few
v_gene: TRBV10-3
j_gene: TRBJ1-1
CDR3nt: TGTGCCACTCGAGCGGGACAGGGGTTGAACACTGAAGCTTTCTTT
CDR3aa: CATRAGQGLNTEAFF

d_gene: .
abundance: .
v_gene: TRBV6-2/TRBV6-3
j_gene: TRBJ2-7
CDR3nt: TGTGCCAGCAGTTACGCAGACACCTGGGCCTACGAGCAGTACTTC
CDR3aa: CASSYADTWAYEQYF

d_gene: TRBD1
abundance: many
v_gene: TRBV20-1
j_gene: TRBJ2-1
CDR3nt: TGCAGTGCGGAGCCCCGACAGGGGTCCTACAATGAGCAGTTCTTC
CDR3aa: CSAEPRQGSYNEQFF

d_gene: .
abundance: many
v_gene: TRBV30
j_gene: TRBJ1-6
CDR3nt: TGTGCCTGGAGCTTCCAGCCCAATGAACCCCTCCACTTT
CDR3aa: CAWSFQPNEPLHF

d_gene: TRBD1
abundance: .
v_gene: TRBV20-1
j_gene: TRBJ1-2
CDR3nt: TGCAGAGCCGGGGACAGGACTAACTATGGCTACACCTTC
CDR3aa: CRAGDRTNYGYTF

d_gene: TRBD1
abundance: few
v_gene: TRBV15
j_gene: TRBJ1-2
CDR3nt: TGTGCCACCAGCGAACAGGGGGATGGCTACACCTTC
CDR3aa: CATSEQGDGYTF

d_gene: TRBD2
abundance: many
v_gene: TRBV28
j_gene: TRBJ2-1
CDR3nt: TGTGCCAGCAGTTTCCCTAGCGGAGACTACAATGAGCAGTTCTTC
CDR3aa: CASSFPSGDYNEQFF

d_gene: .
abundance: .
v_gene: TRBV6-7
j_gene: TRBJ1-2
CDR3nt: TGTGCCAGCATTTCGGACGGATCCCATGGCTACACCTTC
CDR3aa: CASISDGSHGYTF

d_gene: .
abundance: .
v_gene: TRBV7-2
j_gene: TRBJ2-7
CDR3nt: TGTGCCAGCAGCAGACTTAGGAGCTCCTACGAGCAGTACTTC
CDR3aa: CASSRLRSSYEQYF

d_gene: .
abundance: many
v_gene: TRBV9
j_gene: TRBJ2-2
CDR3nt: TGTGCCAGCGCCCAGGGGCTAGCCACCGGGGAGCTGTTTTTT
CDR3aa: CASAQGLATGELFF

d_gene: .
abundance: .
v_gene: TRBV2
j_gene: TRBJ2-5
CDR3nt: TGTGCCAGCAGTGAGATAGGGGGTGGAGAGACCCAGTACTTC
CDR3aa: CASSEIGGGETQYF